The TCR beta chain described here comes from a study of Tregs in tolerant kidney transplant recipients. Regarding this clone: What it binds is not known.

TCRdb's copy holds only in-frame clones and misses some; the assay was immunoSEQ multiplex PCR. The table has fewer than 65,000 clones, approximately 83% seen once. General study points: The most relevant donor-specific Treg TCRbeta repertoire apparently came from expansion with activated donor B cells. Changing PCR primers prevented nucleotide comparison between some patients' samples. This study did not directly address biological reproducibility.

Between the trimmed V and J ends, which lost 2 bases and 7 bases, there was a span of 8 bases. CDR3 length: 12 amino acids. The germline gives CDR1 SNHLY, CDR2 FYNNEI. Specimen: Tregs from blood, collected before the transplant. The TCR was taken from a human donor who received a combined kidney and bone marrow transplant. The rearrangement joins TRBV2 to TRBJ1-1; D unresolved. This CDR3 reads CASSEWAFEAFF. The CDR3 DNA reads TGTGCCAGCAGTGAATGGGCCTTTGAAGCTTTCTTT.